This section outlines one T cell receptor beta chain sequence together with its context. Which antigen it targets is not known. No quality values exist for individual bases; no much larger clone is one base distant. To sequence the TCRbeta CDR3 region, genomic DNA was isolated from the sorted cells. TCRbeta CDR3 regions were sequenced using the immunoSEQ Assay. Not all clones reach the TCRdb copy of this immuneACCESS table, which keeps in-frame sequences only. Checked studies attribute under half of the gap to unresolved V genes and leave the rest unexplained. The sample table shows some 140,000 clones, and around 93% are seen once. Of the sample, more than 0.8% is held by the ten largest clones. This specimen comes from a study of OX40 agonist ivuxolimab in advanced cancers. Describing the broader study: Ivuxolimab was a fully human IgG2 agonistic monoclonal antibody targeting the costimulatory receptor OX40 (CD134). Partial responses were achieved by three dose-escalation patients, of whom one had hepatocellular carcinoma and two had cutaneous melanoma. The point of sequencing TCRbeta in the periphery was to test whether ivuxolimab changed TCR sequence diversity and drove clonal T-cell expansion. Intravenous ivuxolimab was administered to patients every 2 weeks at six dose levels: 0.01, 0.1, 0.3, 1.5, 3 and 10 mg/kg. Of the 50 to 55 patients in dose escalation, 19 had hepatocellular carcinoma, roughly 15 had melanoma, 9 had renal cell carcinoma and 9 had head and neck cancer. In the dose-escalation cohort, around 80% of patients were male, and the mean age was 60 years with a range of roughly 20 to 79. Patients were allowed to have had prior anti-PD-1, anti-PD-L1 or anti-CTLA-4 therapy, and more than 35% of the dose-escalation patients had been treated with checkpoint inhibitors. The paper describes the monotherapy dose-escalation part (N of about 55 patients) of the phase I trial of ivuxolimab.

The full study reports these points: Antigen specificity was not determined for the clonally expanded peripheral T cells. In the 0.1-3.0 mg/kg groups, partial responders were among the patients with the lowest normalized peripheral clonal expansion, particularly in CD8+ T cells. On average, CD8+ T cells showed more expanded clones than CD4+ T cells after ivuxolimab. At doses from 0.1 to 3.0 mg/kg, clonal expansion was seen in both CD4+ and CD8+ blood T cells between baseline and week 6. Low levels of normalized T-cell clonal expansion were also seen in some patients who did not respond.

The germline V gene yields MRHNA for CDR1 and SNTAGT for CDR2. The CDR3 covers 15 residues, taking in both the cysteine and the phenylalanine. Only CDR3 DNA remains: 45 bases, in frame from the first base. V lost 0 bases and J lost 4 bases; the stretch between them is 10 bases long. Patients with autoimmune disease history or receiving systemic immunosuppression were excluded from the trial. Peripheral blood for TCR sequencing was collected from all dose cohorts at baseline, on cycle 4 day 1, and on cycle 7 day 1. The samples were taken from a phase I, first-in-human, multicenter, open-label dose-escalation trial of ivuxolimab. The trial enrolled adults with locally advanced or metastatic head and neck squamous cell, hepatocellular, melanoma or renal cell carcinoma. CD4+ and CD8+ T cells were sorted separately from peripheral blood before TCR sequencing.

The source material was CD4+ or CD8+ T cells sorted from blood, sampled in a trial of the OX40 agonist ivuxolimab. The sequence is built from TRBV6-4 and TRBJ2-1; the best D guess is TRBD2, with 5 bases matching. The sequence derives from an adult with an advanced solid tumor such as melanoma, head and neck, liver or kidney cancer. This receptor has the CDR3 CASSDSGSGYNEQFF. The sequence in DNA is TGTGCCAGCAGTGACTCAGGTTCGGGGTACAATGAGCAGTTCTTC.